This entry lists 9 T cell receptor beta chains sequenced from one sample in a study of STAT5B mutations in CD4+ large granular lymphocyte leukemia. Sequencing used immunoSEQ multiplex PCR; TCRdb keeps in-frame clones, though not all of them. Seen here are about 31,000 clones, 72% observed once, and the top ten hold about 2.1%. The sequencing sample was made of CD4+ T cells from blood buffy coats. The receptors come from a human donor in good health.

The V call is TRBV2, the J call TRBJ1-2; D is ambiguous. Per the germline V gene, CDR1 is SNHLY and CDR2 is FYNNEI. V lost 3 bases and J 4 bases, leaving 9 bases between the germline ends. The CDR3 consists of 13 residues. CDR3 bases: TGTGCCAGCAGTGATGATGGAGCCTATGGCTACACCTTC. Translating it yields CASSDDGAYGYTF.

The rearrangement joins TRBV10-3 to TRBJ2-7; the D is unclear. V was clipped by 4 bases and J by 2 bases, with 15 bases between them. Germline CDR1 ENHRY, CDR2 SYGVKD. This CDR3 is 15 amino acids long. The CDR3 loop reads CAISASGHTTYEQYF. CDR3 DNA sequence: TGTGCCATCAGTGCCTCTGGCCACACCACCTACGAGCAGTACTTC.

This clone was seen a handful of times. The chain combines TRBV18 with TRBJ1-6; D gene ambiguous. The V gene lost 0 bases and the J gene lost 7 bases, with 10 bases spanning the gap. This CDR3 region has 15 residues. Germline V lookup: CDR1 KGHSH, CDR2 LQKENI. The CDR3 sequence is CASSPPWQRNSPLHF. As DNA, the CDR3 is TGTGCCAGCTCACCACCCTGGCAGAGAAATTCACCCCTCCACTTT.

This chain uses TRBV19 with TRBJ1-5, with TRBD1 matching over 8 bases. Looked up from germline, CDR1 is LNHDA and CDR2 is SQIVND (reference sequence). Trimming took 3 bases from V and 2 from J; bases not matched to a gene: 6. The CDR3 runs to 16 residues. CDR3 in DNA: TGTGCCAGTAGTATCTACAGGGGGATCGGCAATCAGCCCCAGCATTTT. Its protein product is CASSIYRGIGNQPQHF.

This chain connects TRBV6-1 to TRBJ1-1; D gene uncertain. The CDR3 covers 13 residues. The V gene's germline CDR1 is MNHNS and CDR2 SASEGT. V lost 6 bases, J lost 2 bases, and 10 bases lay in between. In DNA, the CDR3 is TGTGCCAGCAGATGGACGGTAAACACTGAAGCTTTCTTT. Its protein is CASRWTVNTEAFF.

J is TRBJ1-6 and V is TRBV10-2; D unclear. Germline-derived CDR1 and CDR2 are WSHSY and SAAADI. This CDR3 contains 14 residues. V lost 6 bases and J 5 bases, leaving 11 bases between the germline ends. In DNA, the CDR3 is TGCGCCAGCAGGAAGTTGGAGAATAATTCACCCCTCCACTTT. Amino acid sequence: CASRKLENNSPLHF.

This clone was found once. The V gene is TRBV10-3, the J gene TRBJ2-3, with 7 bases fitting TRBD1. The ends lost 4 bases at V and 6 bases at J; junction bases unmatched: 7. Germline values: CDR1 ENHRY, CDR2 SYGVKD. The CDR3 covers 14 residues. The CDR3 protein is CAISAGQDSDTQYF. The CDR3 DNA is TGTGCCATCAGTGCTGGACAGGATTCGGATACGCAGTATTTT.

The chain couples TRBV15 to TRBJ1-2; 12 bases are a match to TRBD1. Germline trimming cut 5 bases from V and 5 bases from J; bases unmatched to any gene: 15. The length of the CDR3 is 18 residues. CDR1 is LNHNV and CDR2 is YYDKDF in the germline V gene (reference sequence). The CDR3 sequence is CATSPHSGTGGVVYGYTF. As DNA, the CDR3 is TGTGCCACCAGCCCACACTCCGGGACAGGGGGCGTTGTTTATGGCTACACCTTC.

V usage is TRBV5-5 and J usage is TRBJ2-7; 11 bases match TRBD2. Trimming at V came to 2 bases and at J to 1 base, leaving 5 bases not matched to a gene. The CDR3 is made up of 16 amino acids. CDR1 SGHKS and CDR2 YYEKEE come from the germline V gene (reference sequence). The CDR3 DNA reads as TGTGCCAGCAGCTTATCCGGGACTAGCGGTTCCTACGAGCAGTACTTC. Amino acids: CASSLSGTSGSYEQYF.